These T cell receptor beta chains were read from a single sample in a study of shared clonotypes between healthy human individuals. TCRdb keeps only in-frame clones here, not all; method: immunoSEQ multiplex PCR. The sample consists of about 480,000 clones, 75% to 80% of them appearing once. Specimen: PBMCs. These receptors were obtained from a woman aged 40-49 years in good health. Some clones in this sample may be carry-over from other donors' samples. The CDR3 runs from the conserved cysteine through the conserved F or W. The D gene is left open where the match is weak. Not every row has a clone size; where given, it reads once, few, many or a size class.

CDR3aa | CDR3nt | abundance | v_gene | d_gene | j_gene
CASRPRLETQYF | TGTGCCAGCAGACCCAGATTAGAGACCCAGTACTTC | - | TRBV6-1 | - | TRBJ2-5
CASKYSGSSTDTQYF | TGTGCCAGCAAGTATAGCGGGAGTAGCACAGATACGCAGTATTTT | once | TRBV27 | TRBD2 | TRBJ2-3
CASNSWYEQFF | TGTGCCAGCAATAGTTGGTATGAGCAGTTCTTC | - | TRBV28 | - | TRBJ2-1
CASSVGASGGMETQYF | TGTGCCAGCAGCGTAGGGGCCTCAGGGGGCATGGAGACCCAGTACTTC | - | TRBV9 | TRBD1 | TRBJ2-5
CASSQVRPSGRATPYNEQFF | TGCGCCAGCAGCCAAGTCCGGCCTAGCGGGAGGGCCACGCCCTACAATGAGCAGTTCTTC | - | TRBV4-1 | TRBD2 | TRBJ2-1
CSVGGGPYGYTF | TGCAGCGTTGGAGGGGGGCCCTATGGCTACACCTTC | - | TRBV29-1 | - | TRBJ1-2
CASSAENTGELFF | TGTGCCAGCAGTGCGGAGAACACCGGGGAGCTGTTTTTT | - | TRBV2 | - | TRBJ2-2
CALGGEATYEQYF | TGTGCCCTAGGGGGGGAGGCGACCTACGAGCAGTACTTC | - | TRBV28 | - | TRBJ2-7
CAITGDRATDTQYF | TGTGCCATCACCGGGGACAGGGCAACAGATACGCAGTATTTT | - | TRBV10-3 | TRBD1 | TRBJ2-3
CAWSVREYEQYF | TGTGCCTGGAGTGTACGGGAGTACGAGCAGTACTTC | - | TRBV30 | - | TRBJ2-7
CAINRDKDQPQHF | TGTGCCATCAACCGGGACAAAGATCAGCCCCAGCATTTT | - | TRBV10-3 | - | TRBJ1-5
CASSLASRPGKLFF | TGTGCCAGCAGCTTAGCGAGCAGGCCAGGAAAACTGTTTTTT | - | TRBV7-9 | - | TRBJ1-4
CASSSQGNTEAFF | TGTGCCAGCAGTTCACAGGGAAACACTGAAGCTTTCTTT | - | TRBV2 | - | TRBJ1-1
CASSLGVGVYRNEQFF | TGCGCCAGCAGCTTAGGGGTGGGAGTGTATCGGAATGAGCAGTTCTTC | once | TRBV5-1 | - | TRBJ2-1
CASSLGRELDTQYF | TGTGCCAGCAGTTTAGGGCGGGAATTAGATACGCAGTATTTT | - | TRBV28 | - | TRBJ2-3
CASSFRDGRDGYTF | TGTGCCAGCAGTTTCCGGGACGGTCGTGATGGCTACACCTTC | - | TRBV6-5 | - | TRBJ1-2